This T cell receptor (beta chain) was profiled in a study of T-cell reconstitution after alpha-beta-depleted transplantation in children. Preparation of the TCRbeta library involved a method that used unique molecular identifiers. TCRdb used MiXCR to reprocess the PCR reads, holding one entry per CDR3 protein. The sample holds about 690,000 distinct CDR3 sequences, around 16% seen once. Trimming cost V 6 bases and J 5 bases, with 4 bases left between them. The CDR3 spans 10 residues. Germline CDR1 reads MNHEY; CDR2 reads SVGEGT. The material sequenced was PBMCs from the stem cell graft donor, taken from the stem cell graft. The chain has TRBV6-2 or TRBV6-3 and TRBJ1-2; no clear D gene. This TCR came from a human donor who donated a stem cell graft to a child with acute myeloid leukemia. CDR3 protein: CASRSYGYTF. The CDR3 DNA is TGTGCCAGCAGATCGTATGGCTACACCTTC.